Included here is one T cell receptor (beta chain) sequence, with context. Antigen: not known. This record comes from a study of shared clonotypes between healthy human individuals. Study outcomes and limitations: The study generally estimated greater richness for naive than memory subsets.

V was pared by 0 bases and J by 3 bases, with 10 bases between. CDR3 length: 15 amino acids. Germline-derived CDR1 and CDR2 are SSHAT and FNYEAQ (reference sequence). At deep level, the assay was performed. In the authors' methods: Without quality scores, immunoSEQ junctional reads could not be filtered like full-length reads. TCRdb's table, derived via immunoSEQ multiplex PCR, lists solely in-frame clones and lacks some. V and J calls and clone size follow that table, whereas D and trimming were derived from the DNA. Of 2 million to 3 million clones in the sample, roughly 93% were seen once. Donors, healthy HIV-negative adults, lacked recent acute infections or vaccinations.

The chain combines TRBV7-7 with TRBJ2-3; D uncertain. The clonotype originates from a man aged 18 to 29 in good health. Some clones in this sample may be carry-over from other donors' samples. The sample comprised naive CD4+ T cells from PBMCs. Subset indicated: CD45RA+ positively selected. The CDR3: CASSLAGRETDTQYF. The DNA of the CDR3 is TGTGCCAGCAGCTTAGCCGGCAGAGAGACAGATACGCAGTATTTT.